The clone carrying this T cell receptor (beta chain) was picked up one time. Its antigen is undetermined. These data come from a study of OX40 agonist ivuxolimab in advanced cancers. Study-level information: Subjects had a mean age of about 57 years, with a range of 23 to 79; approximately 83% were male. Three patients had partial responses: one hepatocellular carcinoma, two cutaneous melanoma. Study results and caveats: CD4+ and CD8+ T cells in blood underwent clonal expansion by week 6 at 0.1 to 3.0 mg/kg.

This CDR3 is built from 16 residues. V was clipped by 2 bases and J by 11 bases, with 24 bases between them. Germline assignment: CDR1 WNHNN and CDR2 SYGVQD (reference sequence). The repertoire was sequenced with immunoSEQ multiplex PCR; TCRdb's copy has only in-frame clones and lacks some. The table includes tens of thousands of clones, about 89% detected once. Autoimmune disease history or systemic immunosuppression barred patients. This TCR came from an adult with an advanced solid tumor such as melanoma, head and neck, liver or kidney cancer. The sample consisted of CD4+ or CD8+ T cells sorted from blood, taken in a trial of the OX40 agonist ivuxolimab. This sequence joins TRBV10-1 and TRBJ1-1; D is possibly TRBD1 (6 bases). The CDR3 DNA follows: TGCGCCAGCAGTGAGGACCCTAGACAGGCCCAGGGTGTCGCTTTCTTT. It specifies CASSEDPRQAQGVAFF.